The entry below describes one TCR beta chain. Primers for the PCR totalled 60 Vbeta and 13 Jbeta. Libraries were prepared by immunoSEQ multiplex PCR; TCRdb keeps only in-frame clonotypes and omits some of them. The top ten hold under 3% of the sample, which has roughly 140,000 clones, 64% seen once. These data belong to a study of cytomegalovirus exposure and HLA in healthy donors. The CDR3 length is 13 residues. Germline CDR1 SGHAT, CDR2 FQNNGV. Trimming stripped 3 bases from V and 12 bases from J, with 17 bases between. The TCR comes from a woman in her thirties in good health and CMV-seropositive. The sample taken for sequencing was PBMCs. The V gene is TRBV11-2, the J gene TRBJ1-2, with a weak D call TRBD1 (5 bases). CDR3 DNA sequence: TGTGCCAGCAGCTTCACCCGAGACAGTGGGGACACCTTC. Translating gives CASSFTRDSGDTF. The variable domain in full, completed from reference TRBV11-2 and TRBJ1-2, reads EAGVAQSPRYKIIEKRQSVAFWCNPISGHATLYWYQQILGQGPKLLIQFQNNGVVDDSQLPKDRFSAERLKGVDSTLKIQPAKLEDSAVYLCASSFTRDSGDTFGSGTRLTVV.